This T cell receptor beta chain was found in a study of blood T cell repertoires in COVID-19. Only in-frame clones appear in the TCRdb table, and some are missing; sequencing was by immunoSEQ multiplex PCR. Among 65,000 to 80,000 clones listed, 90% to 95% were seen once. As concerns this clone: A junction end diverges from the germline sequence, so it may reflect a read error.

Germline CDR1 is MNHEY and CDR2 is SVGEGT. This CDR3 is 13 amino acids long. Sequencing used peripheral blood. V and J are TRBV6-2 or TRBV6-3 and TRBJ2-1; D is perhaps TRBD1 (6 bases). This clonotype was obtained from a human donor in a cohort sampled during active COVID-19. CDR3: CASSNSGVNEQFF. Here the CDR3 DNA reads TGTGCCAGCAGTAACTCAGGGGTAAATGAGCAGTTCTTC.